The 30 T cell receptor beta chains in this list originate from one sample, sequenced in a study of blood T cell repertoires in COVID-19. Assay: immunoSEQ multiplex PCR; the TCRdb copy retains only in-frame clones and omits some. Among 300,000 to 350,000 clones listed, approximately 85% were seen once. Sequenced input: PBMCs or T cells enriched from blood (not recorded which). These receptors were taken from a man aged 30 to 45 who had recovered from COVID-19.

This chain uses TRBV5-6 with TRBJ2-7, with D tentatively TRBD1 (6 bases). This CDR3 is built from 12 residues. Trimming took off 3 bases at V and 2 bases at J, with 6 bases between the two ends. The germline V gene has CDR1 SGHDT and CDR2 YYEEEE. DNA for the CDR3: TGTGCCAGCAGCTGGACAGCCTACGAGCAGTACTTC. Protein sequence: CASSWTAYEQYF. Complete variable domain (other parts from reference TRBV5-6 and TRBJ2-7): DAGVTQSPTHLIKTRGQQVTLRCSPKSGHDTVSWYQQALGQGPQFIFQYYEEEERQRGNFPDRFSGHQFPNYSSELNVNALLLGDSALYLCASSWTAYEQYFGPGTRLTVT.

A word on this clone: Different DNA sequences within this sample yield the same CDR3. V and J are TRBV12-3 or TRBV12-4 and TRBJ1-5; 7 positions match TRBD1. The CDR3 loop spans 13 amino acids. J was trimmed by 7 bases and V by 5 bases; bases with no gene match: 5. CDR3 region: CASSLTGDQPQHF. The CDR3 nucleotides read TGTGCCAGCAGTCTTACAGGGGACCAGCCCCAGCATTTT.

The genes are TRBV6-5 and TRBJ1-2, with a tentative D call TRBD1 (5 bases). This CDR3 contains 13 residues. CDR1 is MNHEY and CDR2 is SVGAGI in the germline V gene. The V end lost 7 bases, the J end lost 4 bases, and 13 bases lay between the germline ends. CDR3 residues: CASTAGRSYGYTF. DNA of the CDR3: TGTGCCAGCACCGCGGGACGGAGCTATGGCTACACCTTC.

The V call is TRBV2, the J call TRBJ2-1; D gene unclear. The CDR3 is made up of 11 amino acids. Germline V gene lookup returns CDR1 SNHLY and CDR2 FYNNEI. V lost 6 bases to trimming and J lost 8 bases, with 8 bases between them. The CDR3 is CASSAMYEQFF. CDR3 nucleotide sequence: TGTGCCAGCAGCGCGATGTATGAGCAGTTCTTC.

The J gene is TRBJ2-5, the V gene TRBV5-1; 7 nucleotides line up with TRBD1. With V trimmed by 3 bases and J by 7 bases, 12 bases remained unmatched. Germline assignment: CDR1 SGHRS and CDR2 YFSETQ. CDR3 size: 15 residues. The CDR3 nucleotides read TGCGCCAGCAGCTCACTACAGGGGCCCTTGGCGACCCAGTACTTC. This sequence encodes CASSSLQGPLATQYF.

This sequence joins TRBV6-5 and TRBJ1-1, with 7 positions matching TRBD1. Germline CDR1 MNHEY, CDR2 SVGAGI. With V trimmed by 6 bases and J by 4 bases, 8 bases remained unmatched. CDR3 length: 14 residues. CDR3 sequence (DNA): TGTGCCAGCAGAAACAGACAGGGAGGCACTGAAGCTTTCTTT. It yields the protein CASRNRQGGTEAFF.

CDR3 region: CASSPPGQGNTGELFF. The CDR3 DNA reads as TGTGCCAGCTCACCACCGGGACAGGGAAACACCGGGGAGCTGTTTTTT. V and J are TRBV18 and TRBJ2-2; 9 nucleotides match TRBD1. CDR1 is KGHSH, CDR2 LQKENI, per germline. The CDR3 runs to 16 residues. With 0 bases clipped from V and 2 bases from J, the junction kept 1 base outside the gene matches.

V gene TRBV13 combines with J gene TRBJ2-3; TRBD1 matches at 10 bases. With V trimmed by 5 bases and J by 1 base, 12 bases remained unmatched. CDR3 size: 18 residues. CDR1 is PRHDT, CDR2 FYEKMQ, per germline (reference sequence). The CDR3 here is CASSDDPPGQGRTDTQYF. CDR3 nucleotide sequence: TGTGCCAGCAGCGACGATCCTCCGGGACAGGGGCGCACAGATACGCAGTATTTT.

V and J are TRBV11-2 and TRBJ2-3; TRBD2 is a possible D gene (6 bases). CDR1 SGHAT and CDR2 FQNNGV come from the germline V gene. This CDR3 is 16 amino acids long. The V end was cut by 4 bases, the J end by 5 bases, with 19 bases between. This CDR3 is CASSSVVGAGEDTQYF. The CDR3 DNA reads TGTGCCAGCAGCTCCGTCGTTGGAGCGGGTGAAGATACGCAGTATTTT.

This rearrangement joins TRBV10-2 to TRBJ1-3; D is uncertain. The CDR3 spans 13 residues. Germline V CDR1 and CDR2: WSHSY, SAAADI. Trimming removed 8 bases at V and 1 base at J, with 9 bases between. The CDR3 reads CASAGPSGNTIYF. Here the CDR3 DNA reads TGCGCCAGCGCAGGTCCGTCTGGAAACACCATATATTTT.

This sequence joins TRBV27 and TRBJ1-2; 8 bases are a match to TRBD1. This CDR3 comprises 13 residues. V shed 6 bases, J shed 8 bases, and the junction held 8 bases outside the gene matches. The germline gives CDR1 MNHEY, CDR2 SMNVEV (reference sequence). CDR3 nucleotides: TGTGCCAGCAGCACGGACAGGGACGGGGGCTACACCTTC. Encoded protein: CASSTDRDGGYTF.

The chain joins TRBV30 to TRBJ1-6, with unresolved D. The CDR3 runs to 13 residues. V shed 5 bases and J shed 1 base, with 6 bases lying between them. Germline values: CDR1 GTSNPN, CDR2 SVGIG (reference sequence). The DNA of the CDR3 is TGTGCCTGGGGGAGGTCCTATAATTCACCCCTCCACTTT. This sequence encodes CAWGRSYNSPLHF.

A single count supports this clone. V gene TRBV10-3 combines with J gene TRBJ2-7; 10 nucleotides align to TRBD1. Germline values: CDR1 ENHRY, CDR2 SYGVKD. This CDR3 has 13 residues. The junction had 5 bases not matched to a gene; V was cut back by 6 bases and J by 6 bases. The CDR3 protein is CAIRNGTGAEQYF. In DNA, the CDR3 is TGTGCCATCAGGAACGGGACAGGGGCCGAGCAGTACTTC.

V gene TRBV7-2 combines with J gene TRBJ1-5, with TRBD1 as a possible D gene (5 bases). This CDR3 region has 16 residues. Germline V gene data show CDR1 as SGHTA and CDR2 as FQGNSA. The V and J ends lost 2 bases and 2 bases respectively, with 13 bases between them. As DNA, the CDR3 is TGTGCCAGCAGCTTATTTTCGGGGGGAGGCAATCAGCCCCAGCATTTT. Protein product: CASSLFSGGGNQPQHF.

The chain couples TRBV29-1 to TRBJ1-2; D is undetermined. This CDR3 comprises 14 residues. V was cut by 5 bases and J by 2 bases, with 15 bases left in between. In germline, CDR1 is SQVTM, CDR2 ANQGSEA. The DNA for the CDR3 is TGCAGCGTTCGTCGGCAGGTATCCAACTATGGCTACACCTTC. Translating it yields CSVRRQVSNYGYTF. Combining the CDR3 with reference TRBV29-1 and TRBJ1-2 gives the whole variable domain SAVISQKPSRDICQRGTSLTIQCQVDSQVTMMFWYRQQPGQSLTLIATANQGSEATYESGFVIDKFPISRPNLTFSTLTVSNMSPEDSSIYLCSVRRQVSNYGYTFGSGTRLTVV.

This chain joins TRBV21-1 and TRBJ1-2; TRBD1 is taken as the D call from the table, unchecked against the DNA. TRBV21-1 corresponds to a pseudogene. The CDR3 loop spans 15 amino acids. CDR3 coding DNA: TGTGCCAGCAGCAAAGACCATCTAGGGGGAGATGGCTACACCTTC. This encodes CASSKDHLGGDGYTF.

This clone was found once. This chain connects TRBV3-1 (or the pseudogene TRBV3-2) to TRBJ2-3; the match to TRBD2 covers 10 bases. From germline, CDR1 is LGHDT and CDR2 YNNKEL (reference sequence). The CDR3 consists of 20 residues. J lost 0 bases, V lost 0 bases, and 12 bases had no gene match. The DNA for the CDR3 is TGTGCCAGCAGCCAAGAGAGGGTGAGCGGGGGGGCTGAAAGCACAGATACGCAGTATTTT. It specifies CASSQERVSGGAESTDTQYF.

The chain carries TRBV5-6 and TRBJ2-1, with D possibly matching TRBD2 (6 bases). V was trimmed by 4 bases and J by 5 bases, leaving 13 bases between them. The CDR3 extends over 14 amino acids. The germline gives CDR1 SGHDT, CDR2 YYEEEE. Here the CDR3 reads CASSQRVLDNEQFF. Here the CDR3 DNA reads TGTGCCAGCAGCCAGCGGGTTCTGGACAATGAGCAGTTCTTC.

The chain couples TRBV6-6 to TRBJ1-2; unclear D gene. From germline, CDR1 is MNHNY and CDR2 SVGAGI (reference sequence). The V end was cut by 2 bases, the J end by 4 bases, with 14 bases between. CDR3 length: 15 residues. CDR3 DNA: TGTGCCAGCAGTTACGGGAGCGAACTAACCTATGGCTACACCTTC. It codes for CASSYGSELTYGYTF.

A note on this clone: A junction boundary mismatches the germline segment, possibly from a read error. The chain combines TRBV7-9 with TRBJ1-3; 10 bases are a match to TRBD1. CDR1 is SEHNR, CDR2 FQNEAQ, per germline (reference sequence). CDR3 size: 12 residues. CDR3 region: CASSLETGQGHF. In nucleotides, the CDR3 is TGTGCCAGCAGCTTAGAAACGGGACAGGGGCATTTT.

The chain has TRBV4-2 and TRBJ2-5; D might be TRBD2 (6 bases). The CDR3 runs 14 residues. The ends were cut back, 3 bases at V and 4 bases at J, with 12 bases in the middle. Germline CDR1 reads LGHNA; CDR2 reads YNFKEQ. CDR3 residues: CASSQELAGETQYF. The DNA of the CDR3 is TGTGCCAGCAGCCAGGAACTAGCCGGAGAGACCCAGTACTTC.

This chain connects TRBV29-1 to TRBJ1-1; maybe TRBD1 (5 bases). In germline, CDR1 is SQVTM, CDR2 ANQGSEA. The V end was cut by 4 bases, the J end by 5 bases, with 11 bases between. The CDR3 runs to 12 residues. The CDR3 is CSVVGGRTEAFF. In nucleotides, the CDR3 is TGCAGCGTTGTGGGGGGACGGACTGAAGCTTTCTTT.

The rearrangement uses TRBV5-8 and TRBJ1-5; TRBD1 aligns across 7 bases. Trimming at V came to 4 bases and at J to 0 bases, leaving 4 bases not matched to a gene. The CDR3 loop spans 15 amino acids. Germline CDR1 SGHTS, CDR2 YDEGEE. The DNA of the CDR3 is TGTGCCAGCAGCCGGGACAGTTATAGCAATCAGCCCCAGCATTTT. Protein sequence: CASSRDSYSNQPQHF.

The rearrangement joins TRBV27 to TRBJ1-1, with TRBD1 matching 8 bases. The CDR3 loop spans 16 amino acids. The V segment lost 6 bases and the J segment 1 base; nucleotides outside the gene matches: 10. Germline CDR1 is MNHEY and CDR2 is SMNVEV (reference sequence). CDR3 bases: TGTGCCAGCAGCCCTTGGACAGGGTGGGAGAACACTGAAGCTTTCTTT. Translating gives CASSPWTGWENTEAFF.

This clone was detected only once. The chain recombines TRBV19 with TRBJ1-1; D is unclear. The V end was cut by 0 bases, the J end by 4 bases, with 21 bases between. Germline CDR1 and CDR2: LNHDA and SQIVND (reference sequence). The CDR3 is 18 residues long. The CDR3 is CASSIDLYTRILVTEAFF. CDR3 DNA sequence: TGTGCCAGTAGTATAGATCTCTATACTCGAATTTTAGTCACTGAAGCTTTCTTT. Supplemented by reference TRBV19 and TRBJ1-1, the full variable domain reads DGGITQSPKYLFRKEGQNVTLSCEQNLNHDAMYWYRQDPGQGLRLIYYSQIVNDFQKGDIAEGYSVSREKKESFPLTVTSAQKNPTAFYLCASSIDLYTRILVTEAFFGQGTRLTVV.

The gene calls are TRBV19 and TRBJ1-2; 7 positions match TRBD1. The CDR3 consists of 14 residues. Germline values: CDR1 LNHDA, CDR2 SQIVND (reference sequence). Trimming cost V 5 bases and J 4 bases; bases outside gene matches: 7. CDR3 protein: CASSVDRDLYGYTF. CDR3 nucleotide sequence: TGTGCCAGTAGTGTCGACAGGGACCTCTATGGCTACACCTTC. Variable domain in full (rest from reference TRBV19 and TRBJ1-2): DGGITQSPKYLFRKEGQNVTLSCEQNLNHDAMYWYRQDPGQGLRLIYYSQIVNDFQKGDIAEGYSVSREKKESFPLTVTSAQKNPTAFYLCASSVDRDLYGYTFGSGTRLTVV.

This clone was recorded only once. This sequence joins TRBV27 and TRBJ1-4; D is uncertain. CDR3 size: 14 residues. V gave up 0 bases and J gave up 2 bases, with 4 bases separating them. Germline V gene sequence: CDR1 MNHEY, CDR2 SMNVEV (reference sequence). The DNA for the CDR3 is TGTGCCAGCAGTTTATCGAGTACTAATGAAAAACTGTTTTTT. The encoded protein is CASSLSSTNEKLFF. Complete variable domain (other parts from reference TRBV27 and TRBJ1-4): EAQVTQNPRYLITVTGKKLTVTCSQNMNHEYMSWYRQDPGLGLRQIYYSMNVEVTDKGDVPEGYKVSRKEKRNFPLILESPSPNQTSLYFCASSLSSTNEKLFFGSGTQLSVL.

V usage is TRBV6-6 and J usage is TRBJ1-1; D is perhaps TRBD1 (6 bases). The CDR3 consists of 14 residues. Germline CDR1 and CDR2: MNHNY and SVGAGI (reference sequence). V gave up 6 bases and J gave up 3 bases, with 14 bases separating them. DNA of the CDR3: TGTGCCAGCAGGACAACAGGGTTTTACACTGAAGCTTTCTTT. This gives the protein CASRTTGFYTEAFF.

This clone was seen more than once but under ten times. The chain uses TRBV5-1 and TRBJ1-1, with 7 bases that match TRBD1. CDR1 is SGHRS and CDR2 is YFSETQ in the germline V gene. With V trimmed by 0 bases and J by 6 bases, 8 bases remained unmatched. The CDR3 is 15 residues long. This CDR3 reads CASSLVEGAASEAFF. CDR3 coding DNA: TGCGCCAGCAGCTTGGTCGAGGGGGCAGCGTCTGAAGCTTTCTTT.

The V call is TRBV19, the J call TRBJ2-5, with D tentatively TRBD1 (5 bases). V was pared by 2 bases and J by 5 bases, with 18 bases between. Germline assignment: CDR1 LNHDA and CDR2 SQIVND (reference sequence). This CDR3 has 16 amino acids. This chain's CDR3 is CASSISVGQGRETQYF. CDR3 nucleotide sequence: TGTGCCAGTAGTATAAGCGTGGGGCAGGGTCGGGAGACCCAGTACTTC.